The T cell receptor (beta chain) under discussion was sequenced for a study of blood T cell repertoires in COVID-19. J gave up 2 bases and V 5 bases, and 3 bases lay outside the gene matches. This CDR3 is built from 14 residues. Germline CDR1 is MNHEY and CDR2 is SMNVEV (reference sequence). Generated by immunoSEQ multiplex PCR, the TCRdb table keeps only in-frame clones and is missing some. The table includes around 190,000 clones, 80% to 90% detected once. This TCR came from a man in his fifties or sixties with active or convalescent COVID-19. This chain connects TRBV27 to TRBJ2-1, with 7 bases fitting TRBD2. The sequenced material came from peripheral blood. CDR3 sequence (DNA): TGTGCCAGCAGTCCCAGCGGGACCTACAATGAGCAGTTCTTC. This translates into CASSPSGTYNEQFF.